A selection of T cell receptor beta chains follows, all from one sample in a study of regulatory T cells in long-lasting Graves disease. TCRdb itself ran the multiplex PCR reads through MiXCR, one entry per CDR3 protein. Altogether over 450,000 distinct CDR3 sequences are present, approximately 12% being singletons, with the ten largest covering 8% to 10%. These sequences were also reported in another study, on T cells in Graves' hyperthyroidism and ophthalmopathy.

The sample here was peripheral blood mononuclear cells (PBMCs), taken at new diagnosis, from a patient treated with antithyroid drugs. All receptors come from a woman in her twenties or thirties with Graves disease. Both conserved end residues are part of each CDR3. Each record gives: J gene, V gene, clone size, D gene, CDR3 DNA, CDR3 protein. A D gene is named only where the DNA matches it firmly. Size values are once, few and many counts, or a class for expanded clones, and some rows have none.

J: TRBJ1-1; V: TRBV20-1; size: many; D: .; DNA: TGCAGTGCTAGAGGGAATGCAAGGAACACTGAAGCTTTCTTT; CDR3: CSARGNARNTEAFF
J: TRBJ2-7; V: TRBV7-2; size: many; D: .; DNA: TGTGCCAGCAGCGCTCACCTAGCCTACGAGCAGTACTTC; CDR3: CASSAHLAYEQYF
J: TRBJ1-2; V: TRBV18; size: many; D: TRBD1; DNA: TGTGCCAGCTCACTCCAAGGGGGCGCGGAAGGCTACACCTTC; CDR3: CASSLQGGAEGYTF
J: TRBJ2-1; V: TRBV19; size: few; D: TRBD1; DNA: TGTGCCAGTAGTGGCCGGGACAGGGGAGGCAATGAGCAGTTCTTC; CDR3: CASSGRDRGGNEQFF
J: TRBJ1-5; V: TRBV28; size: many; D: .; DNA: TGTGCCAGCATTCAGGGGCGCAATCAGCCCCAGCATTTT; CDR3: CASIQGRNQPQHF
J: TRBJ2-3; V: TRBV10-3; size: .; D: .; DNA: TGTGCCATAGGGGCCACTGCGACAGATACGCAGTATTTT; CDR3: CAIGATATDTQYF
J: TRBJ2-7; V: TRBV3-1; size: many; D: .; DNA: TGTGCCAGCAGCCGCGGGACGCAGTACCTCGAGCAGTACTTC; CDR3: CASSRGTQYLEQYF
J: TRBJ2-7; V: TRBV7-2; size: many; D: TRBD2; DNA: TGTGCCAGCAGGGGGCGAACGGGCGGGAGGGGATTCGAGCAGTACTTC; CDR3: CASRGRTGGRGFEQYF
J: TRBJ1-3; V: TRBV14; size: few; D: .; DNA: TGTGCCAGCAGCCAAGGACGTCTGGATAACCAAAGCTTT; CDR3: CASSQGRLDNQSF
J: TRBJ2-1; V: TRBV29-1; size: many; D: TRBD1; DNA: TGCAGCGTCACCCGCGGGACAGGGTTGTACGACAATGAGCAGTTCTTC; CDR3: CSVTRGTGLYDNEQFF
J: TRBJ2-3; V: TRBV20-1; size: many; D: .; DNA: TGCAGTGCTAGAGATTGGGGAGCGCCCACAGATACGCAGTATTTT; CDR3: CSARDWGAPTDTQYF
J: TRBJ2-7; V: TRBV19; size: few; D: TRBD2; DNA: TGTGCCAGTAGTAGAACCAGGACTAGCGGGACCTACGAGCAGTACTTC; CDR3: CASSRTRTSGTYEQYF
J: TRBJ2-7; V: TRBV7-3; size: .; D: .; DNA: TGTGCCAGCAGCCCTCAACTTCCGGGCCAGCTCTACGAGCAGTACTTC; CDR3: CASSPQLPGQLYEQYF
J: TRBJ2-3; V: TRBV7-2; size: few; D: .; DNA: TGTGCCAGCAGCGGTGGCGGCCCTAGCACAGATACGCAGTATTTT; CDR3: CASSGGGPSTDTQYF
J: TRBJ1-1; V: TRBV19; size: .; D: TRBD1; DNA: TGTGCCAGTATAAACCGACAGGGCGTCGCTGAAGCTTTCTTT; CDR3: CASINRQGVAEAFF
J: TRBJ2-3; V: TRBV9; size: many; D: .; DNA: TGTGCCAGCAGCGTAGTTAGCACAGATACGCAGTATTTT; CDR3: CASSVVSTDTQYF
J: TRBJ1-1; V: TRBV19; size: .; D: .; DNA: TGTGCCAGTAGTATCGGGGCCCACCCTGAAGCTTTCTTT; CDR3: CASSIGAHPEAFF
J: TRBJ1-1; V: TRBV18; size: many; D: .; DNA: TGTGCCAGCTCACGATACAGGGAAGGGAACACTGAAGCTTTCTTT; CDR3: CASSRYREGNTEAFF
J: TRBJ1-5; V: TRBV19; size: .; D: .; DNA: TGTGCCAGTAGTCAAGGAGGATCTAGCAATCAGCCCCAGCATTTT; CDR3: CASSQGGSSNQPQHF
J: TRBJ2-3; V: TRBV27; size: many; D: TRBD2; DNA: TGTGCCAGCAGGGGACTAGCCCTTTCTACAGATACGCAGTATTTT; CDR3: CASRGLALSTDTQYF
J: TRBJ1-1; V: TRBV20-1; size: .; D: .; DNA: TGCAGTGCTAGATTCGTTAACAGGGTGGACACTGAAGCTTTCTTT; CDR3: CSARFVNRVDTEAFF
J: TRBJ2-1; V: TRBV29-1; size: many; D: TRBD1; DNA: TGCAGCGGATTCGGGACAGGGGGCGTCAATGAGCAGTTCTTC; CDR3: CSGFGTGGVNEQFF
J: TRBJ2-1; V: TRBV2; size: many; D: TRBD2; DNA: TGTGCCAGCAATGAAGTGTATGGGACTACCTACAATGAGCAGTTCTTC; CDR3: CASNEVYGTTYNEQFF
J: TRBJ2-1; V: TRBV5-6; size: few; D: TRBD1; DNA: TGTGCCAGCAGCTTCGCGGGACAGGTTTCCCAACAGTTCTTC; CDR3: CASSFAGQVSQQFF
J: TRBJ2-5; V: TRBV7-3; size: many; D: .; DNA: TGTGCCAGCAGCTTAACAGGGAACGGAGAGACCCAGTACTTC; CDR3: CASSLTGNGETQYF
J: TRBJ2-5; V: TRBV29-1; size: many; D: TRBD2; DNA: TGCAGCGGAACCCAAAACAGCGGGAGCTTGACCCAGTACTTC; CDR3: CSGTQNSGSLTQYF
J: TRBJ2-2; V: TRBV6-2/TRBV6-3; size: .; D: .; DNA: TGTGCCAGCAGTTGGGACACCAACACCGGGGAGCTGTTTTTT; CDR3: CASSWDTNTGELFF
J: TRBJ2-7; V: TRBV10-2; size: many; D: TRBD2; DNA: TGCGCCAGCAGTGAGTCGAGACTAGCGTCCTACGAGCAGTACTTC; CDR3: CASSESRLASYEQYF
J: TRBJ1-1; V: TRBV5-6; size: .; D: .; DNA: TGTGCCAGCAGGCCAGGGATGAACACTGAAGCTTTCTTT; CDR3: CASRPGMNTEAFF
J: TRBJ2-5; V: TRBV19; size: many; D: .; DNA: TGTGCCAGTAGTCCCGGTTGGTACCAAGAGACCCAGTACTTC; CDR3: CASSPGWYQETQYF
J: TRBJ2-7; V: TRBV10-1; size: few; D: TRBD2; DNA: TGCGCCAGCAGTGAGAGGTCGAGGCTAGCGGGAGGCGAGCAGTACTTC; CDR3: CASSERSRLAGGEQYF
J: TRBJ2-3; V: TRBV19; size: .; D: .; DNA: TGTGCCAGTAGTCCTCTGAGCGGAGACACAGATACGCAGTATTTT; CDR3: CASSPLSGDTDTQYF
J: TRBJ2-2; V: TRBV30; size: many; D: TRBD1; DNA: TGTGCCTGGAGTGTATCTCGACAGGGTAACACCGGGGAGCTGTTTTTT; CDR3: CAWSVSRQGNTGELFF
J: TRBJ2-2; V: TRBV5-6; size: many; D: .; DNA: TGTGCCAGCAGCTTGCCAGGTTTTAGTAGGAGTACCGGGGAGCTGTTTTTT; CDR3: CASSLPGFSRSTGELFF
J: TRBJ2-1; V: TRBV20-1; size: many; D: TRBD2; DNA: TGCAGTGTTAACCGGGGCGGGAGTTGGGGCAATGAGCAGTTCTTC; CDR3: CSVNRGGSWGNEQFF
J: TRBJ2-3; V: TRBV20-1; size: many; D: TRBD2; DNA: TGCAGTGCTAGTCAGACTAGCGGGAGGGAGTACACAGATACGCAGTATTTT; CDR3: CSASQTSGREYTDTQYF
J: TRBJ1-5; V: TRBV20-1; size: .; D: TRBD1; DNA: TGCAGTGCTCCAGACAGGGGGTTTCACAATCAGCCCCAGCATTTT; CDR3: CSAPDRGFHNQPQHF
J: TRBJ2-3; V: TRBV11-2; size: many; D: .; DNA: TGTGCCAGCAGTTACTACCCGACAGAGTCTAGCACAGATACGCAGTATTTT; CDR3: CASSYYPTESSTDTQYF
J: TRBJ2-2; V: TRBV28; size: many; D: TRBD2; DNA: TGTGCCAGCATCACAACGGGGGGCACCGGGGAGCTGTTTTTT; CDR3: CASITTGGTGELFF
J: TRBJ2-4; V: TRBV3-1; size: .; D: TRBD2; DNA: TGTGCCAGCAGCCAAAGTAGCGGGAGAAACATTCAGTACTTC; CDR3: CASSQSSGRNIQYF
J: TRBJ1-5; V: TRBV2; size: many; D: TRBD1; DNA: TGTGCCAGCAGTGGGACAGGGGATCAGCCCCAGCATTTT; CDR3: CASSGTGDQPQHF
J: TRBJ1-1; V: TRBV6-1; size: many; D: TRBD1; DNA: TGTGCCAGCAGTGACGCGGGACAGGGTCCCTCCTTT; CDR3: CASSDAGQGPSF
J: TRBJ2-7; V: TRBV28; size: many; D: .; DNA: TGTGCCAGCAGGCCCTACAGGGGAGCGGGCCCCTACGAGCAGTACTTC; CDR3: CASRPYRGAGPYEQYF
J: TRBJ2-1; V: TRBV5-1; size: .; D: TRBD2; DNA: TGCGCCAGCAGCGGAACGGGACTAGCGGGAGTCGGTGAGCAGTTCTTC; CDR3: CASSGTGLAGVGEQFF
J: TRBJ1-5; V: TRBV12-3/TRBV12-4; size: many; D: .; DNA: TGTGCCAGCAGTCGGGGCATCTCGGGGCCCCAGCATTTT; CDR3: CASSRGISGPQHF
J: TRBJ1-1; V: TRBV2; size: many; D: .; DNA: TGTGCCAGCACCCAAGGCCCTAACACTGAAGCTTTCTTT; CDR3: CASTQGPNTEAFF
J: TRBJ2-5; V: TRBV3-1; size: .; D: TRBD2; DNA: TGTGCCAGCAGCCAAGATGAAGCGGGAGCGGGGGAGACCCAGTACTTC; CDR3: CASSQDEAGAGETQYF
J: TRBJ2-2; V: TRBV19; size: many; D: .; DNA: TGTGCCAGTAGTCCAACGACTAGTCGGGCCGGGGAGCTGTTTTTT; CDR3: CASSPTTSRAGELFF
J: TRBJ1-2; V: TRBV20-1; size: many; D: TRBD1; DNA: TGCAGTGCTGAGGGAGGGACAGGCTATGGCTACACCTTC; CDR3: CSAEGGTGYGYTF
J: TRBJ2-1; V: TRBV5-5; size: .; D: .; DNA: TGTGCCAGCAGCTCCGTGGGGGGACGCAATGAGCAGTTCTTC; CDR3: CASSSVGGRNEQFF